Listed below are T cell receptor beta chains from one sample, sequenced in a study of T cells in pancreatic ductal adenocarcinoma. Repertoires were generated with immunoSEQ multiplex PCR, while TCRdb's copy carries only in-frame clones and drops some. Among 16,000 or so clones listed, about 93% were seen once. The sequenced material came from PBMCs. The receptor source for this set is a human donor with pancreatic ductal adenocarcinoma. Both conserved end residues are part of each CDR3. Each record gives: V gene, D gene, J gene, clone size, CDR3 DNA, CDR3 protein. A D gene is named only where the DNA matches it firmly. A clone size is listed for some rows: how often the clone was seen (once, few, many), or a class if it is expanded.

TRBV20-1,NA,TRBJ2-1,NA,TGCAGTGCCGCGAAGGGGAATGAGCAGTTCTTC,CSAAKGNEQFF
TRBV4-1,NA,TRBJ1-1,NA,TGCGCCAGCAGGGGCTTCTGGGGGATGAACACTGAAGCTTTCTTT,CASRGFWGMNTEAFF
TRBV10-2,TRBD2,TRBJ2-2,NA,TGCGCCAGCAGATCCGGGACTAGCGGCAACACCGGGGAGCTGTTTTTT,CASRSGTSGNTGELFF
TRBV1,NA,TRBJ1-2,NA,TGCACCAGCAGCCAAGATTTCTCCGGGACAGGGGGTAAAGTGTGTGGGCACGGCTACACCTTC,CTSSQDFSGTGGKVCGHGYTF
TRBV11-2,NA,TRBJ2-7,NA,TGTGCCAGCAGCTTAGATCTTTTCCCAGGGAACTCCAACGAGCAGTACTTC,CASSLDLFPGNSNEQYF
TRBV4-1,NA,TRBJ2-1,NA,TGCGCCAGCAGCCGAGCAGACACTTTAGGCAATGAGCAGTTCTTC,CASSRADTLGNEQFF
TRBV7-2,NA,TRBJ2-3,NA,TGTGCCAGCAGCCCGAGAGGTATGGGCACAGATACGCAGTATTTT,CASSPRGMGTDTQYF
TRBV5-1,NA,TRBJ2-7,NA,TGCGCCAGCAGCTTGGCCCCCGCCAGGGGCCGTGCCTACGAGCAGTACTTC,CASSLAPARGRAYEQYF
TRBV19,TRBD2,TRBJ2-3,NA,TGTGCCAGTAGTCCCGGCGGGAGGTACACAGATACGCAGTATTTT,CASSPGGRYTDTQYF
TRBV6-5,NA,TRBJ1-2,NA,TGTGCCAGCAGTTACTCGACGGGGAGCTACACCTTC,CASSYSTGSYTF
TRBV10-1,NA,TRBJ2-3,NA,TGCGCCAGCAGTGAGACCACAGGGCCGGGTACAGATACGCAGTATTTT,CASSETTGPGTDTQYF
TRBV7-2,NA,TRBJ2-5,NA,TGTGCCAGCAGCCAAAGGTTCGGCAGGGCCCAGTACTTC,CASSQRFGRAQYF
TRBV2,TRBD1,TRBJ2-7,NA,TGTGCCAGCAGTGAGGGTGCAGGGGGCGCCGGAGCCTACGAGCAGTACTTC,CASSEGAGGAGAYEQYF
TRBV11-2,TRBD1,TRBJ2-1,NA,TGTGCCAGCAGCGATCGACGCAGGGGGCGGAATGAGCAGTTCTTC,CASSDRRRGRNEQFF
TRBV12-2,NA,TRBJ2-1,NA,TGTGCAAGTCGCTTAGCGGATCTAGCGGCCGACCTCTTATATACCCACAATGAGCAGTTCTTC,CASRLADLAADLLYTHNEQFF
TRBV28,TRBD1,TRBJ2-3,NA,TGTGCCACTTCCCTACCCGGGACAGGGGGGAGCACAGATACGCAGTATTTT,CATSLPGTGGSTDTQYF
TRBV9,TRBD2,TRBJ2-1,NA,TGTGCCAGCAGCGTAGAGGGGACTAGTGATGAGCAGTTCTTC,CASSVEGTSDEQFF
TRBV5-1,TRBD2,TRBJ2-2,NA,TGCGCCAGCAGCTTGGCGCTAGCGGGGGCCATCGACACCGGGGAGCTGTTTTTT,CASSLALAGAIDTGELFF
TRBV6-5,NA,TRBJ1-2,once,TGTGCCAGCAGGGATGCCGGGCCCGGTGACTATGGCTACACCTTC,CASRDAGPGDYGYTF
TRBV9,TRBD1,TRBJ2-5,NA,TGTGCCAGCAGCGTCCGGGACAGGCTCCAAGAGACCCAGTACTTC,CASSVRDRLQETQYF
TRBV19,TRBD1,TRBJ1-5,NA,TGTGCCAGTAGTATTACGGACAGGGGGATCTCAACTCAGCCCCAGCATTTT,CASSITDRGISTQPQHF
TRBV5-1,TRBD1,TRBJ1-5,NA,TGCGCCAGCAGCTTGGCGGGACAGGGGGGACAGCCCCAGCATTTT,CASSLAGQGGQPQHF
TRBV4-3,NA,TRBJ1-5,NA,TGCGCCAGCAGCCAAGATAATCTCAATCAGCCCCAGCATTTT,CASSQDNLNQPQHF
TRBV13,NA,TRBJ1-2,NA,TGTGCCAGCAGCTTAGTGGGAGCAGGAGGGGGGGGCTCGGGTGATGGCTACACCTTC,CASSLVGAGGGGSGDGYTF
TRBV7-9,NA,TRBJ1-4,NA,TGTGCCAGCAGCTTTAGTAGGGACACCCCATATAATGAAAAACTGTTTTTT,CASSFSRDTPYNEKLFF
TRBV7-2,TRBD2,TRBJ2-1,NA,TGTGCCAGCAGTGTTATAGCGGGTTCGGCGCATGAGCAGTTCTTC,CASSVIAGSAHEQFF
TRBV4-2,TRBD1,TRBJ1-2,NA,TGTGCCAGCAGCCAAGATTGGACAGGGGCGGACTATGGCTACACCTTC,CASSQDWTGADYGYTF
TRBV11-2,TRBD2,TRBJ2-1,NA,TGTGCCAGCAGCCCAGCGGGCCTAGCGGGAGTAAATGAGCAGTTCTTC,CASSPAGLAGVNEQFF